The T cell receptor (beta chain) described here comes from a study of blood T cell repertoires in COVID-19. Whole-study context: The United States, Italy and Spain provided the acute and convalescent COVID-19 samples. Sample material is recorded as cDNA or gDNA derived from T cells, B-cell-depleted T cells, or PBMCs.

Per the authors' pipeline: Amplified reference gene primers provided the basis for estimating nucleated cell counts. The repertoire was sequenced with immunoSEQ multiplex PCR; TCRdb's copy has only in-frame clones and lacks some. V, J and clone size are those of that table, while D and trimming were read from the DNA. The sample yields under 300,000 clones, around 86% seen once. Germline V lookup: CDR1 SGHRS, CDR2 YFSETQ. Trimming at V came to 1 base and at J to 1 base, leaving 1 base not matched to a gene. This CDR3 comprises 14 residues. The V call is TRBV5-1, the J call TRBJ1-1; 7 bases agree with TRBD1. Sequencing was performed on peripheral blood. The sequence came from a man younger than 45 who had recovered from COVID-19. CDR3 coding DNA: TGCGCCAGCAGCTTGTGGACAGGGAACACTGAAGCTTTCTTT. Encoded protein: CASSLWTGNTEAFF.